The 30 T cell receptor beta chains below all came from one sample that was sequenced in a study of OX40 agonist ivuxolimab in advanced cancers. TCRdb's copy holds only in-frame clones and misses some; the assay was immunoSEQ multiplex PCR. Of 90,000 to 130,000 clones detected, approximately 90% appear once; the ten largest clones hold about 0.25%. The sample here was CD4+ or CD8+ T cells sorted from blood, taken in a trial of the OX40 agonist ivuxolimab. Receptor source: an adult with an advanced solid tumor such as melanoma, head and neck, liver or kidney cancer.

The chain joins TRBV18 to TRBJ2-3, with 8 bases identical to TRBD1. Germline CDR1 is KGHSH and CDR2 is LQKENI. The CDR3 contains 16 residues. Losses at the gene ends were 2 bases for V and 1 base for J; bases not matched to a gene: 5. CDR3 residues: CASSPATGGGTDTQYF. The CDR3, as DNA: TGTGCCAGCTCACCAGCAACAGGGGGAGGCACAGATACGCAGTATTTT.

The chain joins TRBV5-1 to TRBJ2-1; 10 bases align to TRBD2. The length of the CDR3 is 14 residues. Germline trimming cut 7 bases from V and 4 bases from J; bases unmatched to any gene: 5. Germline assignment: CDR1 SGHRS and CDR2 YFSETQ. CDR3 loop: CASQLAGQYNEQFF. CDR3 DNA sequence: TGCGCCAGCCAACTAGCGGGACAGTACAATGAGCAGTTCTTC.

This chain connects TRBV5-1 to TRBJ2-1, with unresolved D. Deletions cut 0 bases from V and 2 bases from J, with 9 bases between. The CDR3 loop spans 15 amino acids. Germline values: CDR1 SGHRS, CDR2 YFSETQ. In DNA form, the CDR3 reads TGCGCCAGCAGCTTGGCGGCAGAAGCCTACAATGAGCAGTTCTTC. Protein: CASSLAAEAYNEQFF.

The rearrangement joins TRBV5-5 to TRBJ1-5; D remains unclear. Germline CDR1 is SGHKS and CDR2 is YYEKEE (reference sequence). The CDR3 spans 18 residues. Trimming shortened V by 3 bases and J by 1 base, and 20 bases separated the two germline ends. CDR3 residues: CASSSRGAFWESNQPQHF. CDR3 nucleotides: TGTGCCAGCAGCTCCCGTGGAGCCTTTTGGGAGAGCAATCAGCCCCAGCATTTT. Using reference TRBV5-5 and TRBJ1-5 for the parts outside the CDR3, the full variable domain is DAGVTQSPTHLIKTRGQQVTLRCSPISGHKSVSWYQQVLGQGPQFIFQYYEKEERGRGNFPDRFSARQFPNYSSELNVNALLLGDSALYLCASSSRGAFWESNQPQHFGDGTRLSIL.

This chain uses TRBV2 with TRBJ1-5; D gene unclear. The CDR3 has 13 amino acids. The V end lost 7 bases, the J end lost 4 bases, and 11 bases lay between the germline ends. The germline CDR1 and CDR2 sequences are SNHLY and FYNNEI. CDR3 DNA: TGTGCCAGCAAGTCCAGTTATAATCAGCCCCAGCATTTT. Its translation: CASKSSYNQPQHF.

As concerns this clone: Other DNA sequences within the sample encode an identical CDR3. The rearrangement joins TRBV18 to TRBJ1-1; tentatively, D is TRBD1 (5 bases). The CDR3 runs 12 residues. Germline V gives CDR1 KGHSH, CDR2 LQKENI. The germline V and J ends were trimmed by 6 bases and 2 bases, with 7 bases remaining between them. The CDR3 coding sequence is TGTGCCAGCTCTCAGGGAAACACTGAAGCTTTCTTT. This encodes CASSQGNTEAFF. Full variable domain (outside the CDR3, taken from reference TRBV18 and TRBJ1-1): NAGVMQNPRHLVRRRGQEARLRCSPMKGHSHVYWYRQLPEEGLKFMVYLQKENIIDESGMPKERFSAEFPKEGPSILRIQQVVRGDSAAYFCASSQGNTEAFFGQGTRLTVV.

The CDR3 DNA follows: TGTGCCAGCAGCTTGGCGGGGGTATTGTTAACCGGGGAGCTGTTTTTT. It translates to CASSLAGVLLTGELFF. The rearrangement links TRBV5-6 to TRBJ2-2; D is perhaps TRBD2 (6 bases). The V end was cut by 0 bases, the J end by 5 bases, with 14 bases between. Germline CDR1 SGHDT, CDR2 YYEEEE. This CDR3 region has 16 residues.

V usage is TRBV6-5 and J usage is TRBJ1-1; D is undetermined. Germline CDR1 and CDR2: MNHEY and SVGAGI. This CDR3 comprises 12 residues. V lost 7 bases to trimming and J lost 2 bases, with 8 bases between them. The CDR3 DNA is TGTGCCAGCAACACGGTTAACACTGAAGCTTTCTTT. Translation gives CASNTVNTEAFF.

With regard to this clone: A read error may account for a junction end that differs from germline. CDR3 sequence reads: CASSPAQGTGELFF. The CDR3 DNA is TGTGCTAGCAGCCCCGCCCAAGGAACCGGGGAGCTGTTTTTT. V gene TRBV7-7 combines with J gene TRBJ2-2; D is unclear. CDR3 length equals 14 residues. Germline loops: CDR1 SSHAT, CDR2 FNYEAQ (reference sequence).

The chain is built from TRBV5-1 and TRBJ1-4; D remains ambiguous. The CDR3 covers 15 residues. Trimming shortened V by 1 base and J by 5 bases, and 12 bases separated the two germline ends. Germline V gene lookup returns CDR1 SGHRS and CDR2 YFSETQ. CDR3 nucleotide sequence: TGCGCCAGCAGCTTGTCCGGACCCGGCAATGAAAAACTGTTTTTT. Its translation: CASSLSGPGNEKLFF.

This sequence joins TRBV2 and TRBJ1-6; a weak D match, TRBD1 (5 bases). Trimming took off 7 bases at V and 9 bases at J, with 16 bases between the two ends. CDR3 size: 14 residues. CDR1 is SNHLY and CDR2 is FYNNEI in the germline V gene. CDR3: CASTWSRVSSPLHF. The CDR3 coding sequence is TGTGCCAGCACCTGGTCCAGGGTGAGTTCACCCCTCCACTTT.

The V call is TRBV20-1, the J call TRBJ1-2, with D hard to call. The V gene's germline CDR1 is DFQATT and CDR2 SNEGSKA (reference sequence). The CDR3 length is 8 residues. The V end was cut by 4 bases, the J end by 8 bases, with 2 bases between. DNA of the CDR3: TGCAGTGCTATAGGCTACACCTTC. Its translation is CSAIGYTF.

The chain links TRBV19 to TRBJ2-7; D is perhaps TRBD2 (6 bases). This CDR3 has 16 amino acids. CDR1 is LNHDA and CDR2 is SQIVND in the germline V gene (reference sequence). Trimming took 2 bases from V and 3 from J, leaving 17 bases between them. CDR3 nucleotides: TGTGCCAGTAGTATATACGGCAGCCGGAGGGTCTACGAGCAGTACTTC. Translating it yields CASSIYGSRRVYEQYF.

The chain couples TRBV29-1 to TRBJ2-5; 9 nucleotides match TRBD2. The V gene end was trimmed by 4 bases and the J gene end by 2 bases; junction bases not matched to a gene: 5. CDR3 length: 14 residues. CDR1 is SQVTM and CDR2 is ANQGSEA in the germline V gene. The CDR3 DNA sequence: TGCAGCGTTGTAGGGCTAGCGGGACAAGAGACCCAGTACTTC. The encoded protein is CSVVGLAGQETQYF.

The chain links TRBV4-1 to TRBJ1-3; 10 bases are shared with TRBD1. The CDR3 runs 16 residues. Germline CDR1 MGHRA, CDR2 YSYEKL. V shed 5 bases, J shed 2 bases, and the junction held 6 bases outside the gene matches. This chain's CDR3 is CASSFTGTGAGNTIYF. The CDR3 nucleotides are TGCGCCAGCAGCTTCACCGGGACAGGGGCTGGAAACACCATATATTTT.

The CDR3 is CASSLTDAENTEAFF. As DNA, the CDR3 is TGTGCCAGCAGCTTGACGGACGCAGAGAACACTGAAGCTTTCTTT. The J gene is TRBJ1-1, the V gene TRBV7-9, with D hard to call. The CDR3 loop spans 15 amino acids. Trimming shortened V by 3 bases and J by 1 base, and 12 bases separated the two germline ends. Germline-derived CDR1 and CDR2 are SEHNR and FQNEAQ (reference sequence).

With regard to this clone: In the same sample, other DNA sequences code for this CDR3. The chain links TRBV5-4 to TRBJ2-7; D remains unclear. V was trimmed by 2 bases and J by 2 bases, leaving 5 bases between them. The germline gives CDR1 SGHNT, CDR2 YYREEE (reference sequence). The CDR3 has 12 amino acids. The chain's CDR3 is CASSLGAYEQYF. In DNA form, the CDR3 reads TGTGCCAGCAGCTTAGGCGCCTACGAGCAGTACTTC.

The chain couples TRBV12-5 to TRBJ2-1; TRBD2 aligns across 9 bases. CDR1 is LGHNT and CDR2 is FRNRAP in the germline V gene. This CDR3 is 17 amino acids long. With V trimmed by 3 bases and J by 5 bases, 11 bases remained unmatched. CDR3 in amino acids: CASGFATTSGFNNEQFF. The DNA for the CDR3 is TGTGCTAGTGGTTTCGCAACCACTAGCGGGTTTAACAATGAGCAGTTCTTC.

The chain couples TRBV4-2 to TRBJ2-7; D not certain. This CDR3 is 14 amino acids long. Trimming left V 0 bases short and J 2 bases short, with 8 bases between. The germline CDR1 and CDR2 sequences are LGHNA and YNFKEQ. The CDR3 DNA sequence: TGTGCCAGCAGCCAAGAACAGCGAACCTACGAGCAGTACTTC. This translates into CASSQEQRTYEQYF.

The chain is built from TRBV7-6 and TRBJ2-2; D not resolved. V gave up 1 base and J gave up 6 bases, with 6 bases separating them. The germline V gene has CDR1 SGHVS and CDR2 FNYEAQ. The CDR3 length is 13 residues. In DNA, the CDR3 is TGTGCCAGCAGCTTAGGACCGGCCGGGGAGCTGTTTTTT. It yields the protein CASSLGPAGELFF.

CDR3 loop: CARSHEGTSGSNHEQFF. In DNA, the CDR3 is TGTGCCAGAAGCCACGAGGGGACTAGCGGGAGTAACCATGAGCAGTTCTTC. The chain couples TRBV5-3 to TRBJ2-1; 14 bases match TRBD2. Being an ORF, TRBV5-3 has a function that is uncertain. Unmatched junction bases numbered 11, after V lost 4 bases and J lost 8 bases. The CDR3 totals 17 residues.

J is TRBJ2-7 and V is TRBV19; 9 bases align to TRBD2. V lost 5 bases to trimming and J lost 3 bases; unmatched junction nucleotides: 5. Germline V gene data show CDR1 as LNHDA and CDR2 as SQIVND (reference sequence). The CDR3 length is 14 residues. The chain's CDR3 is CASSSSGDFYEQYF. Written as DNA, the CDR3 is TGTGCCAGTAGTTCTAGCGGGGACTTCTACGAGCAGTACTTC. The full variable domain, its missing parts supplied by reference TRBV19 and TRBJ2-7, is DGGITQSPKYLFRKEGQNVTLSCEQNLNHDAMYWYRQDPGQGLRLIYYSQIVNDFQKGDIAEGYSVSREKKESFPLTVTSAQKNPTAFYLCASSSSGDFYEQYFGPGTRLTVT.

The V and J genes are TRBV15 and TRBJ2-7; no clear D gene. CDR1 is LNHNV and CDR2 is YYDKDF in the germline V gene (reference sequence). Trimming removed 0 bases at V and 6 bases at J, with 12 bases between. There are 14 residues in the CDR3. For the CDR3, the DNA is TGTGCCACCAGCAGAGATCGTGATGGCGCCGAGCAGTACTTC. It specifies CATSRDRDGAEQYF. Based on the CDR3 plus reference TRBV15 and TRBJ2-7, the full variable domain is DAMVIQNPRYQVTQFGKPVTLSCSQTLNHNVMYWYQQKSSQAPKLLFHYYDKDFNNEADTPDNFQSRRPNTSFCFLDIRSPGLGDTAMYLCATSRDRDGAEQYFGPGTRLTVT.

V usage is TRBV7-3 and J usage is TRBJ2-1; D might be TRBD1 (5 bases). Trimming removed 4 bases at V and 7 bases at J, with 23 bases between. Germline V gene lookup returns CDR1 SGHTA and CDR2 FQGTGA. The CDR3 spans 17 residues. The CDR3 spells CASSSLPQGSTYNEQFF. CDR3 DNA sequence: TGTGCCAGCAGCTCATTACCCCAGGGATCAACGTATAATGAGCAGTTCTTC.

The chain carries TRBV2 and TRBJ2-6; D gene uncertain. The CDR3 covers 12 residues. Germline assignment: CDR1 SNHLY and CDR2 FYNNEI. V was trimmed by 6 bases and J by 2 bases, leaving 2 bases between them. In DNA form, the CDR3 reads TGTGCCAGCAGCGCTGGGGCCAACGTCCTGACTTTC. It is translated as CASSAGANVLTF.

The V call is TRBV6-5, the J call TRBJ2-1; D uncertain. This CDR3 contains 14 residues. Per the germline V gene, CDR1 is MNHEY and CDR2 is SVGAGI. V was clipped by 5 bases and J by 8 bases, with 16 bases between them. The CDR3 coding sequence is TGTGCCAGCAGTATAACCCCCCAAGAAGATGAGCAGTTCTTC. Its translation: CASSITPQEDEQFF.

J is TRBJ1-1 and V is TRBV7-2; tentative D call: TRBD1 (6 bases). This CDR3 comprises 14 residues. Trimming shortened V by 5 bases and J by 1 base, and 11 bases separated the two germline ends. Germline CDR1 and CDR2: SGHTA and FQGNSA. CDR3 DNA: TGTGCCAGCAGCCCTTCACAGGGGAACACTGAAGCTTTCTTT. Its translation is CASSPSQGNTEAFF.

V and J are TRBV7-2 and TRBJ1-1; perhaps TRBD1 as D (6 bases). Germline CDR1 SGHTA, CDR2 FQGNSA. This CDR3 has 13 amino acids. V lost 5 bases to trimming and J lost 8 bases, with 15 bases between them. As DNA, the CDR3 is TGTGCCAGCAGCCAGATATCAGGGGACGAAGCTTTCTTT. The encoded protein is CASSQISGDEAFF.

To note about this clone: An end of the junction differs from the germline gene, which may be a read error. The CDR3 protein is CASSLIAGEETQYF. CDR3 DNA sequence: TGTGCTAGCAGCTTAATAGCGGGAGAGGAGACCCAGTACTTC. V is TRBV7-7 and J is TRBJ2-5; 9 bases line up with TRBD2. This CDR3 is 14 amino acids long. Per the germline V gene, CDR1 is SSHAT and CDR2 is FNYEAQ (reference sequence).

The rearrangement uses TRBV7-9 and TRBJ2-5, with D maybe TRBD1 (5 bases). V lost 6 bases and J 1 base, leaving 9 bases between the germline ends. Germline CDR1 SEHNR, CDR2 FQNEAQ (reference sequence). The length of the CDR3 is 13 residues. This CDR3 reads CASSRQLQETQYF. The CDR3 nucleotides are TGTGCCAGCAGTCGACAGCTCCAAGAGACCCAGTACTTC.